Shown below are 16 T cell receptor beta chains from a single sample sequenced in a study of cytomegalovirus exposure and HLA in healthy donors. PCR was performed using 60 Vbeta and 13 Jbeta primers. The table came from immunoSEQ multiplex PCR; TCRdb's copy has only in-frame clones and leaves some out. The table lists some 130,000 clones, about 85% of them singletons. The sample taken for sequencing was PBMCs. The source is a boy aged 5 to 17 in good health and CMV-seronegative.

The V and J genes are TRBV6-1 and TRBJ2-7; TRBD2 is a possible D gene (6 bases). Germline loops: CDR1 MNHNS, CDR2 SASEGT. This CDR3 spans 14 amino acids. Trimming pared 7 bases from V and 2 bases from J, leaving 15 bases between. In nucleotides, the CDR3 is TGTGCCAGCAATGGCGGGACCCTTACCTACGAGCAGTACTTC. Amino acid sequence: CASNGGTLTYEQYF.

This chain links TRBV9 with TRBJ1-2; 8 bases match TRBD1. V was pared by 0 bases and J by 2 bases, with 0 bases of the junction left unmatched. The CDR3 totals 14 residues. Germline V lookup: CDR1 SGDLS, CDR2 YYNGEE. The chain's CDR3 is CASSVGDRNYGYTF. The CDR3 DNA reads TGTGCCAGCAGCGTAGGGGACAGGAACTATGGCTACACCTTC.

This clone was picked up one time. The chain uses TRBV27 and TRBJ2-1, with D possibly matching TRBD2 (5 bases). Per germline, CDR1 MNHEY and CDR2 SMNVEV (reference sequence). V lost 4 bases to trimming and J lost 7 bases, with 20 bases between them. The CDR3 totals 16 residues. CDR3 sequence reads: CASSSPSGITQNEQFF. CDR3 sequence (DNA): TGTGCCAGCAGTTCTCCATCCGGGATAACTCAGAATGAGCAGTTCTTC.

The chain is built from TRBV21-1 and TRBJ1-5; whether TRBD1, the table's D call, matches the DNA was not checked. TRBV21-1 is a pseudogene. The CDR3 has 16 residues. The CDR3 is CASSKEPRTGVQPQHF. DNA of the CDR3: TGTGCCAGCAGCAAAGAACCCCGGACAGGGGTTCAGCCCCAGCATTTT.

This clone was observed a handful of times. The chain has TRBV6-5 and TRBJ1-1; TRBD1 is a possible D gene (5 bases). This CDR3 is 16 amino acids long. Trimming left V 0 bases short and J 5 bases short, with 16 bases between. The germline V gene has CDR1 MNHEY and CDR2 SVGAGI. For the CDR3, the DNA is TGTGCCAGCAGTTACTCAGGCGGGGGAAGAAGTACTGAAGCTTTCTTT. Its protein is CASSYSGGGRSTEAFF.

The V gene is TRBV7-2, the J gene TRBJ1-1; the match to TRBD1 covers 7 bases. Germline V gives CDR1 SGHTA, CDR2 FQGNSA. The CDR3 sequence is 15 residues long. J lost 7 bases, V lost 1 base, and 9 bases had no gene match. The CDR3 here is CASSLEGARGSEAFF. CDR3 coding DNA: TGTGCCAGCAGCTTAGAGGGGGCCCGAGGGAGTGAAGCTTTCTTT. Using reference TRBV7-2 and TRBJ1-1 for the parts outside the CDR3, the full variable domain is GAGVSQSPSNKVTEKGKDVELRCDPISGHTALYWYRQSLGQGLEFLIYFQGNSAPDKSGLPSDRFSAERTGGSVSTLTIQRTQQEDSAVYLCASSLEGARGSEAFFGQGTRLTVV.

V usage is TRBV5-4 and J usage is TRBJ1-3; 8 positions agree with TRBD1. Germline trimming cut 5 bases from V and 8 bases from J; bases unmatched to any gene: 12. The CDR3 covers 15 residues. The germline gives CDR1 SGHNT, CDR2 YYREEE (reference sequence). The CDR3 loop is CASSTGTGGLDTIYF. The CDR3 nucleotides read TGTGCCAGCAGTACCGGGACAGGAGGTTTGGACACCATATATTTT.

CDR3 in amino acids: CASGTYNEQFF. CDR3 coding DNA: TGTGCCAGCGGCACCTACAATGAGCAGTTCTTC. The V gene is TRBV2, the J gene TRBJ2-1; the D is unclear. CDR1 and CDR2 from the germline V gene are SNHLY and FYNNEI. This CDR3 spans 11 amino acids. V was pared by 8 bases and J by 2 bases, with 4 bases between.

CDR3 protein: CASSLRRTSGSFGETQYF. The CDR3 nucleotides read TGTGCCAGCAGCTTAAGAAGGACTAGCGGGAGTTTCGGTGAGACCCAGTACTTC. The chain combines TRBV27 with TRBJ2-5; 13 bases fit TRBD2. V gave up 6 bases and J gave up 5 bases; unmatched junction bases: 15. CDR1 MNHEY and CDR2 SMNVEV come from the germline V gene (reference sequence). The CDR3 contains 18 residues.

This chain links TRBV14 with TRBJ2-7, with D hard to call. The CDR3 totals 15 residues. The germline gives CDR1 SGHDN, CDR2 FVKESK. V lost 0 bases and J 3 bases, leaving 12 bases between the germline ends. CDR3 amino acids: CASSQDLGTSYEQYF. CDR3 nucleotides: TGTGCCAGCAGCCAAGATCTAGGTACAAGCTACGAGCAGTACTTC.

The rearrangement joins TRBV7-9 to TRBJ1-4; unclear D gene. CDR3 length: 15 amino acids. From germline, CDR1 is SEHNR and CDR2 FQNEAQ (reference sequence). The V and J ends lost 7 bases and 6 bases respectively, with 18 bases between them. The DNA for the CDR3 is TGTGCCAGCAACCCCTGGCGGGGTTACGATGAAAAACTGTTTTTT. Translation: CASNPWRGYDEKLFF.

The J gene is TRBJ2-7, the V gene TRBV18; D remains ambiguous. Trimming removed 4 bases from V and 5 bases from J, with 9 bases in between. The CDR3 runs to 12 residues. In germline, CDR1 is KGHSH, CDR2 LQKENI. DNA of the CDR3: TGTGCCAGCTCACTTTCTAACCACGAGCAGTACTTC. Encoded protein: CASSLSNHEQYF.

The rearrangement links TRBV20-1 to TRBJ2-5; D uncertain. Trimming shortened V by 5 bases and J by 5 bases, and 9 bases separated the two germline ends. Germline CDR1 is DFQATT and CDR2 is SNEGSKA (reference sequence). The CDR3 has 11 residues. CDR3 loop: CSASPSETQYF. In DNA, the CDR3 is TGCAGTGCTTCCCCGAGCGAGACCCAGTACTTC.

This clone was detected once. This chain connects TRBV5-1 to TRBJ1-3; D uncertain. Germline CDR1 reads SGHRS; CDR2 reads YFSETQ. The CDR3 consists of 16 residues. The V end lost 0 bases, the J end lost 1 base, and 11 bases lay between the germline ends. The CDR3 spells CASSLAPGYSGNTIYF. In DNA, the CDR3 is TGCGCCAGCAGCTTGGCGCCGGGATATTCTGGAAACACCATATATTTT.

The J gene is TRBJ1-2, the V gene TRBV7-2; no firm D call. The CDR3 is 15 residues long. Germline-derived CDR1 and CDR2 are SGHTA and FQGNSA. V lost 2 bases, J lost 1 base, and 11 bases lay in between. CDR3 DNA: TGTGCCAGCAGCTTAAAAGCTCAGGTTAACTATGGCTACACCTTC. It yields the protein CASSLKAQVNYGYTF. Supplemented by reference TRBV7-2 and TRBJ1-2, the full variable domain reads GAGVSQSPSNKVTEKGKDVELRCDPISGHTALYWYRQSLGQGLEFLIYFQGNSAPDKSGLPSDRFSAERTGGSVSTLTIQRTQQEDSAVYLCASSLKAQVNYGYTFGSGTRLTVV.

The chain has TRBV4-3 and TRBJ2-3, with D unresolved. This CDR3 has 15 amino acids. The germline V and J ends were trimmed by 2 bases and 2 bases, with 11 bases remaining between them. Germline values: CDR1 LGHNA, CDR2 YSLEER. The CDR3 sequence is CASSQSGVVTDTQYF. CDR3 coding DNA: TGCGCCAGCAGCCAATCCGGAGTCGTCACAGATACGCAGTATTTT.